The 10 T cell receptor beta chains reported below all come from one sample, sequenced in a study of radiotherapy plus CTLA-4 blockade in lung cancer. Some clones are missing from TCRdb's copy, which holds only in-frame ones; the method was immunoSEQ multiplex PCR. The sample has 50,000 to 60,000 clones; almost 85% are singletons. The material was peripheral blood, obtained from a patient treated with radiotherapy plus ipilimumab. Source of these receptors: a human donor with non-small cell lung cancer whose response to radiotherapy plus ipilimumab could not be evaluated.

This chain's CDR3 is CASSAADRGGKLFF. CDR3 sequence (DNA): TGTGCCAGCAGTGCCGCAGACAGGGGCGGAAAACTGTTTTTT. The chain couples TRBV6-1 to TRBJ1-4, with 8 positions matching TRBD1. Germline CDR1 and CDR2: MNHNS and SASEGT. This CDR3 is 14 amino acids long. V gave up 4 bases and J gave up 10 bases; unmatched junction bases: 8.

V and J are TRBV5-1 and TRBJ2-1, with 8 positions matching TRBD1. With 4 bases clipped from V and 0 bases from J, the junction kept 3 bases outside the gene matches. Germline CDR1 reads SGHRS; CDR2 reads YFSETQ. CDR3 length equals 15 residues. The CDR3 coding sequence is TGCGCCAGCAGCGAACAGGGGGGCTCCTACAATGAGCAGTTCTTC. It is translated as CASSEQGGSYNEQFF.

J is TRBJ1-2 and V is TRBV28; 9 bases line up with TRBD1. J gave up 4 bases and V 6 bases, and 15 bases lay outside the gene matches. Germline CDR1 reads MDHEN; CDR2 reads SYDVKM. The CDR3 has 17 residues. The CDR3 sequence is CASSSDRGSQGSYGYTF. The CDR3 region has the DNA TGTGCCAGCAGCTCCGACAGGGGGTCTCAGGGATCCTATGGCTACACCTTC.

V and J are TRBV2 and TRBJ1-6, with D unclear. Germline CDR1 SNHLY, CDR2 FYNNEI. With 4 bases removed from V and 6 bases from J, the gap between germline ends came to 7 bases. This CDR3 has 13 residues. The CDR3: CASSGETNSPLHF. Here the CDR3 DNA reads TGTGCCAGCAGTGGGGAGACTAATTCACCCCTCCACTTT. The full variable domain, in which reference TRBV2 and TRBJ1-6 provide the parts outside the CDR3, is EPEVTQTPSHQVTQMGQEVILRCVPISNHLYFYWYRQILGQKVEFLVSFYNNEISEKSEIFDDQFSVERPDGSNFTLKIRSTKLEDSAMYFCASSGETNSPLHFGNGTRLTVT.

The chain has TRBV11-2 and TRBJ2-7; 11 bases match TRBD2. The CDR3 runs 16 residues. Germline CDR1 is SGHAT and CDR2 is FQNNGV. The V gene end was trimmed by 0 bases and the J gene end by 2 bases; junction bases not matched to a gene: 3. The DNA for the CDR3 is TGTGCCAGCAGCTTAGAAGGTAGCGGGGGGGCCTACGAGCAGTACTTC. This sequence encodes CASSLEGSGGAYEQYF.

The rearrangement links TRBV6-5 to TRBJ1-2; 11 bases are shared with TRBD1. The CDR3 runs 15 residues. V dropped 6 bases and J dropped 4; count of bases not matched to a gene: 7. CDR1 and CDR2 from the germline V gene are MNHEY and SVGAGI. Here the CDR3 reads CASRRTGGSSYGYTF. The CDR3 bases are TGTGCCAGCAGGCGGACAGGGGGCTCATCCTATGGCTACACCTTC.

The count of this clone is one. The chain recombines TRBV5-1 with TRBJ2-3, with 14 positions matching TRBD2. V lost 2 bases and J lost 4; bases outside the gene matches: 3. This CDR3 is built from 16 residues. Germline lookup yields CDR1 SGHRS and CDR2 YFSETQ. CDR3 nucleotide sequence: TGCGCCAGCAGCTTAGGACTAGCGGGGGGCTCAGATACGCAGTATTTT. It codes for CASSLGLAGGSDTQYF. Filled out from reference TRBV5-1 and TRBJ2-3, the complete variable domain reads KAGVTQTPRYLIKTRGQQVTLSCSPISGHRSVSWYQQTPGQGLQFLFEYFSETQRNKGNFPGRFSGRQFSNSRSEMNVSTLELGDSALYLCASSLGLAGGSDTQYFGPGTRLTVL.

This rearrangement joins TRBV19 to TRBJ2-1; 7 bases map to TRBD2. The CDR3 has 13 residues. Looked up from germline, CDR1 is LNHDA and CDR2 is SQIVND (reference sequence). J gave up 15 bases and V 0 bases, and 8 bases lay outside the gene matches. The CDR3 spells CASSIDGGGDPFF. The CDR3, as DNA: TGTGCCAGTAGTATAGATGGGGGAGGGGACCCGTTCTTC.

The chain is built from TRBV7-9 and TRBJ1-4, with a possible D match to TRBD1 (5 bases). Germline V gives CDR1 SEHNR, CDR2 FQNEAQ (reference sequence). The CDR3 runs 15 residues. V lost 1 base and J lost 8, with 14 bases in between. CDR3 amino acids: CASSLDGRVVEKLFF. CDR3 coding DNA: TGTGCCAGCAGCTTAGATGGCAGGGTTGTCGAAAAACTGTTTTTT.

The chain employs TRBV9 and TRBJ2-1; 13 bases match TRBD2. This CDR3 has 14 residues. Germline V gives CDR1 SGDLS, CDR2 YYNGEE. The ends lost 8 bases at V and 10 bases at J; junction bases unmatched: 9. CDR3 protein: CASGATSGREEQFF. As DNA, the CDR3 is TGTGCCAGTGGCGCAACTAGCGGGAGGGAGGAGCAGTTCTTC.